This TCR beta chain appears in the sequencing data of a study of blood T cell repertoires in COVID-19. About the research overall: COVID-19 samples from acute and convalescent phases originated in the United States, Italy and Spain. T cells, B-cell-depleted T cells, or PBMCs supplied cDNA or gDNA.

This CDR3 has 17 residues. From germline, CDR1 is LGHNA and CDR2 YNFKEQ. Trimming removed 4 bases from V and 0 bases from J, with 16 bases in between. Original data processing: Cell counts per sample came from amplifying reference gene primers. Profiled with immunoSEQ multiplex PCR; TCRdb holds only in-frame clones, not every one. That table supplies the V and J calls and clone size; D and trimming were determined from the DNA. The sample lists around 140,000 clones; about 91% were seen once. Sequencing was performed on peripheral blood. The genes are TRBV4-2 and TRBJ1-3; tentatively, D is TRBD1 (6 bases). The origin of this receptor is a man aged 45 to 65 with acute or convalescent COVID-19. The CDR3 spells CASSRDRAGASGNTIYF. CDR3 bases: TGTGCCAGCAGCCGAGATAGAGCAGGGGCCTCTGGAAACACCATATATTTT.